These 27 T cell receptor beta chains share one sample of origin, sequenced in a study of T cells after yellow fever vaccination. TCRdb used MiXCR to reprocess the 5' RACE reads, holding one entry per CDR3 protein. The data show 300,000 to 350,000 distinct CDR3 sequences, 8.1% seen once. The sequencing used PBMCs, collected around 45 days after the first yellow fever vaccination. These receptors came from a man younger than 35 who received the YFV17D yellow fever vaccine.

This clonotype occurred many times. Here the CDR3 DNA reads TGTGCCAGCTCACGGGGTAGCGGGGGTGATGAGCAGTTCTTC. The encoded protein is CASSRGSGGDEQFF. V and J are TRBV18 and TRBJ2-1; 9 positions agree with TRBD2. CDR1 KGHSH and CDR2 LQKENI come from the germline V gene. This CDR3 comprises 14 residues. Trimming at V came to 4 bases and at J to 8 bases, leaving 6 bases not matched to a gene.

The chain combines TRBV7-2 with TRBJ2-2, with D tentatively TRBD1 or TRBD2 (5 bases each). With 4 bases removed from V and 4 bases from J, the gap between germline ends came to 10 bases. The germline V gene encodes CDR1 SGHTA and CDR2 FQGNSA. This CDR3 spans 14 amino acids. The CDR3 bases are TGTGCCAGCAGCTCCAGAGGGGTCACCGGGGAGCTGTTTTTT. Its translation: CASSSRGVTGELFF.

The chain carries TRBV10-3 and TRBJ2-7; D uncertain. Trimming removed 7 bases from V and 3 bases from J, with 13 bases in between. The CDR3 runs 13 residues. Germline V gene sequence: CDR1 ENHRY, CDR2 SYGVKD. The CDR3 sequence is CAINSGSYYEQYF. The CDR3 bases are TGTGCCATCAACAGTGGCAGCTACTACGAGCAGTACTTC.

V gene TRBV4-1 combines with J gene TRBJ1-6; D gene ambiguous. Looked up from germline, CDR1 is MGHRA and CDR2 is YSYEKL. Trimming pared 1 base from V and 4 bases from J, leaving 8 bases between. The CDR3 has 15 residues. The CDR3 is CASSQVYRYNSPLHF. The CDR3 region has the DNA TGCGCCAGCAGCCAAGTGTACAGATATAATTCACCCCTCCACTTT.

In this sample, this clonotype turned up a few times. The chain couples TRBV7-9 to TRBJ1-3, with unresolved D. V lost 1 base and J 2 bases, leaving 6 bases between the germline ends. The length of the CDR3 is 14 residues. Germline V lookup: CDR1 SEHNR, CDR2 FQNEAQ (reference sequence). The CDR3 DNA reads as TGTGCCAGCAGCTTAGTATCGACTGGAAACACCATATATTTT. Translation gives CASSLVSTGNTIYF.

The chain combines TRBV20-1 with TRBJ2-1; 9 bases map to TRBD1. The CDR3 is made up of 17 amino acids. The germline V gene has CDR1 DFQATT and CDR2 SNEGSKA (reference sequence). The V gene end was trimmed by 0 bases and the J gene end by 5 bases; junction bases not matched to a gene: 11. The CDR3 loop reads CSARDPGQGIGNNEQFF. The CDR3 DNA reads TGCAGTGCTAGAGATCCGGGACAGGGAATCGGGAACAATGAGCAGTTCTTC.

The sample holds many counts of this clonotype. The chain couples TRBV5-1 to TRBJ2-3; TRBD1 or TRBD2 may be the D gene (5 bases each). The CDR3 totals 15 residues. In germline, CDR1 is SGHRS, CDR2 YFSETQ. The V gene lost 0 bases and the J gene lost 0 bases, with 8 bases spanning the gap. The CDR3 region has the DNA TGCGCCAGCAGCTTGGCCTGGGGGAGCACAGATACGCAGTATTTT. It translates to CASSLAWGSTDTQYF.

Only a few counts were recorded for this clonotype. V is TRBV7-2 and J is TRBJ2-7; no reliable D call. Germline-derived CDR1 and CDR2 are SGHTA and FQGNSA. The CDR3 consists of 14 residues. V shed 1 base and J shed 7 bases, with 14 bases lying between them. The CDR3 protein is CASSLETGVWEQYV. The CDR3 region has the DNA TGTGCCAGCAGCTTAGAAACTGGTGTGTGGGAGCAGTACGTC.

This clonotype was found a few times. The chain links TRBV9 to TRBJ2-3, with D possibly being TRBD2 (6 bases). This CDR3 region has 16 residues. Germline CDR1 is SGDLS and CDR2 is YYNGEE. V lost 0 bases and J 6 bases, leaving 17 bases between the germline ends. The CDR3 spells CASSVALAEAIDTQYF. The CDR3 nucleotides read TGTGCCAGCAGCGTAGCTTTAGCGGAGGCTATCGATACGCAGTATTTT.

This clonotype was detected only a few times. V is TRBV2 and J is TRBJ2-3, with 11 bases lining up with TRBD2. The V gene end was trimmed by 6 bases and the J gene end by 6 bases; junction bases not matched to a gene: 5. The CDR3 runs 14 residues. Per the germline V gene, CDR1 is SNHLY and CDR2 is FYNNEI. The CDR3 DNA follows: TGTGCCAGCAGCGTAGCGGGGGGGCCGGATACGCAGTATTTT. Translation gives CASSVAGGPDTQYF. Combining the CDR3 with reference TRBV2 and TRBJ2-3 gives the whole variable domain EPEVTQTPSHQVTQMGQEVILRCVPISNHLYFYWYRQILGQKVEFLVSFYNNEISEKSEIFDDQFSVERPDGSNFTLKIRSTKLEDSAMYFCASSVAGGPDTQYFGPGTRLTVL.

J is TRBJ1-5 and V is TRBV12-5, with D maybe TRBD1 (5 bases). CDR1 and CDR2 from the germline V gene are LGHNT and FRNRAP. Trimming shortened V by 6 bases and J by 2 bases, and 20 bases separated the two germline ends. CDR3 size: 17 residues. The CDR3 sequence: CASGLWVNLRGNQPQHF. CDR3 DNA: TGTGCTAGTGGCTTGTGGGTAAACCTCAGGGGCAATCAGCCCCAGCATTTT.

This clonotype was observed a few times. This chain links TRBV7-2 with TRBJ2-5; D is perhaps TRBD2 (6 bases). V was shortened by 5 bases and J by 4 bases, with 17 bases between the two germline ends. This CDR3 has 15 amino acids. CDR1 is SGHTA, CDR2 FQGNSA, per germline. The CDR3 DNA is TGTGCCAGCAGCCCCCTCGAGCGGGTGGGAGAGACCCAGTACTTC. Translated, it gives CASSPLERVGETQYF.

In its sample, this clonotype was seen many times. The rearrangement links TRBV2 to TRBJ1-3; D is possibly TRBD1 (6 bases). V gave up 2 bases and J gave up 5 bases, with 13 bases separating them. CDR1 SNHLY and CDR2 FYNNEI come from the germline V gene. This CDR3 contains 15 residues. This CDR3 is CASSERGANRNTIYF. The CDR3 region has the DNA TGTGCCAGCAGTGAAAGGGGGGCTAATCGAAACACCATATATTTT.

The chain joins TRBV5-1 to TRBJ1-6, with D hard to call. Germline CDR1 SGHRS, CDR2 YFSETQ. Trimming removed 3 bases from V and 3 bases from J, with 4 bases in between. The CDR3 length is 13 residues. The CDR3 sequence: CASSSDYNSPLHF. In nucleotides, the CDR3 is TGCGCCAGCAGCTCCGACTATAATTCACCCCTCCACTTT.

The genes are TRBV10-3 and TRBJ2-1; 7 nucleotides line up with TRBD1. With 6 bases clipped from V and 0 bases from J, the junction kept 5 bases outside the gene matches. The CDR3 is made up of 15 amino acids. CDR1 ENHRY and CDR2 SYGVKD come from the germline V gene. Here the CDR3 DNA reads TGTGCCATCAGGACACAGGGGAGCTCCTACAATGAGCAGTTCTTC. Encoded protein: CAIRTQGSSYNEQFF.

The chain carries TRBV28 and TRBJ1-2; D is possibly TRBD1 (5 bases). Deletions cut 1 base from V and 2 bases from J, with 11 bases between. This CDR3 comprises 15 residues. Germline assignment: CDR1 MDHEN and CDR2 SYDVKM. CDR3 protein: CASSLFVSGNYGYTF. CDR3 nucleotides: TGTGCCAGCAGTTTATTCGTCTCAGGGAACTATGGCTACACCTTC.

In DNA form, the CDR3 reads TGTGCCAGCAGCGAGCCAGCCGACTCCTACAATGAGCAGTTCTTC. As protein: CASSEPADSYNEQFF. V gene TRBV11-2 combines with J gene TRBJ2-1; no firm D call. Trimming removed 5 bases from V and 0 bases from J, with 11 bases in between. The CDR3 loop spans 15 amino acids. CDR1 is SGHAT, CDR2 FQNNGV, per germline.

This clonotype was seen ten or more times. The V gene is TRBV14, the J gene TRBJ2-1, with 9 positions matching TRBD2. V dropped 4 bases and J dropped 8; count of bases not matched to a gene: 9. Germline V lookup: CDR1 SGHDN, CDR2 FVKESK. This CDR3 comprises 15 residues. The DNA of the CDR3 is TGTGCCAGCAGCCGATTCGGGACTAGCTTCGATGAGCAGTTCTTC. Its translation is CASSRFGTSFDEQFF.

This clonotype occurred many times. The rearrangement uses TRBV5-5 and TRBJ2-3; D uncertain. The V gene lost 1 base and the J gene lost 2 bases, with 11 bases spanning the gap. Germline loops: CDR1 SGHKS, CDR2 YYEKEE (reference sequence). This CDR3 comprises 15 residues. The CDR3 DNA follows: TGTGCCAGCAGCTTGTCGGTAGTACTCACAGATACGCAGTATTTT. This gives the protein CASSLSVVLTDTQYF.

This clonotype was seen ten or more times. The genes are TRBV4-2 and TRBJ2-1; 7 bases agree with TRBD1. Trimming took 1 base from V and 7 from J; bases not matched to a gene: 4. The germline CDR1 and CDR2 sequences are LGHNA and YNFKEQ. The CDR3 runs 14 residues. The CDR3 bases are TGTGCCAGCAGCCAAGCCCCAGGGGGTAATGAGCAGTTCTTC. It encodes CASSQAPGGNEQFF.

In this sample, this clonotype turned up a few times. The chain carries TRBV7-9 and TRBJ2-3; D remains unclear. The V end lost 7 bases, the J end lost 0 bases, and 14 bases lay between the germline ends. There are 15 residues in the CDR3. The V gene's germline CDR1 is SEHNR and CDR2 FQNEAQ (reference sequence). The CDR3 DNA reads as TGTGCCAGCAAACTGGCGCTAACCAGCACAGATACGCAGTATTTT. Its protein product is CASKLALTSTDTQYF.

CDR3 in DNA: TGCGCCAGCAGCTCCAACTCAGGGGGCTTCTACAATGAGCAGTTCTTC. Its translation is CASSSNSGGFYNEQFF. This chain connects TRBV5-1 to TRBJ2-1, with 8 bases aligning to TRBD1. V lost 3 bases to trimming and J lost 3 bases; unmatched junction nucleotides: 8. The CDR3 spans 16 residues. Germline V gene sequence: CDR1 SGHRS, CDR2 YFSETQ.

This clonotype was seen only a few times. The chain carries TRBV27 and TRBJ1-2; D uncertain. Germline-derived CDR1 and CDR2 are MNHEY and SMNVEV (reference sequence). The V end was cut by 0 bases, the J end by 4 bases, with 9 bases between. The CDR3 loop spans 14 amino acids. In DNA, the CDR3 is TGTGCCAGCAGTTTATCGGGCACCTCCTATGGCTACACCTTC. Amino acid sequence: CASSLSGTSYGYTF.

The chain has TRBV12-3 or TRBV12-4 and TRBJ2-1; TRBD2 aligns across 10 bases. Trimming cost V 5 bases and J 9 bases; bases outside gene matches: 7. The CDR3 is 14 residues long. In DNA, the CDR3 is TGTGCCAGCAGTCGAGCGGGGGGGCGCGGTGAGCAGTTCTTC. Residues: CASSRAGGRGEQFF.

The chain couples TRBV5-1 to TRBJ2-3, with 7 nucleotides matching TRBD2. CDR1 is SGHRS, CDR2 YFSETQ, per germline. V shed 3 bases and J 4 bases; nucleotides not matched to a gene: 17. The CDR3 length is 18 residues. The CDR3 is CASSSRGVRDQGADTQYF. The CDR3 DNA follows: TGCGCCAGCAGCTCCCGGGGGGTTCGGGACCAAGGCGCAGATACGCAGTATTTT.

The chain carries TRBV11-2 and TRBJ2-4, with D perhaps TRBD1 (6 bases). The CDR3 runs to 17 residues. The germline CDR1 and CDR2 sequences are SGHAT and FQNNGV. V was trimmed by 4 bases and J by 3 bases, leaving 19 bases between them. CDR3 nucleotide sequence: TGTGCCAGCAGCTCCTACAGGGCCCACGAGGACAAAAACATTCAGTACTTC. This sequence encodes CASSSYRAHEDKNIQYF. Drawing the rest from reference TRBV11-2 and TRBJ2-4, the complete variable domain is EAGVAQSPRYKIIEKRQSVAFWCNPISGHATLYWYQQILGQGPKLLIQFQNNGVVDDSQLPKDRFSAERLKGVDSTLKIQPAKLEDSAVYLCASSSYRAHEDKNIQYFGAGTRLSVL.

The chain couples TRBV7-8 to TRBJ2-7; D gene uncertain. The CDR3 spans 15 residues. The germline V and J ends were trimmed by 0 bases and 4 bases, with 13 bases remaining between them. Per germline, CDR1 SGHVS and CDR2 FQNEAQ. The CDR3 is CASSLAGQLTYEQYV. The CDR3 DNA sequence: TGTGCCAGCAGCTTAGCGGGTCAGTTAACTTACGAGCAGTACGTC.